The text below deals with one T cell receptor beta chain. With 4 bases clipped from V and 0 bases from J, the junction kept 9 bases outside the gene matches. CDR3 length equals 18 residues. CDR1 is SGDLS and CDR2 is YYNGEE in the germline V gene. Profiled with immunoSEQ multiplex PCR; TCRdb holds only in-frame clones, not every one. Here the sample spans 150,000 to 190,000 clones, approximately 80% being singletons. This record comes from a study of blood T cell repertoires in COVID-19. The sequence came from a woman in her fifties or sixties with acute or convalescent COVID-19. V and J are TRBV9 and TRBJ2-2; 10 bases match TRBD2. Material for sequencing was peripheral blood. The CDR3 spells CASSRRLAGRANTGELFF. The CDR3 DNA reads TGTGCCAGCAGCCGGAGACTAGCGGGCCGTGCGAACACCGGGGAGCTGTTTTTT.